What follows describes a single T cell receptor beta chain. V shed 6 bases and J shed 5 bases, with 13 bases lying between them. Per germline, CDR1 SNHLY and CDR2 FYNNEI. The CDR3 is 13 residues long. This sample is part of a study of control samples from healthy donors and cancer patients. The protocol was immunoSEQ multiplex PCR, while the TCRdb copy is restricted to in-frame clones and leaves out a portion. The sample holds about 160,000 clones; roughly 90% are singletons and the top ten take 12%. The specimen was blood. The chain recombines TRBV2 with TRBJ2-5; possibly TRBD2 for D (6 bases). The receptor's source is a young man in good health. The CDR3 sequence: CASRRLDTETQYF. The CDR3 bases are TGTGCCAGCAGACGACTAGACACGGAGACCCAGTACTTC.